This T cell receptor (beta chain) was identified in a study of blood T cell repertoires in COVID-19. Recruitment covered roughly 24 US areas and drew participants whose ages spanned about 18 to 89 years. Allocation to cohorts depended on clinical history reported by the participants. Germline CDR1 SGHRS, CDR2 YFSETQ. Between the trimmed V and J ends, which lost 4 bases and 1 base, there was a span of 15 bases. This CDR3 comprises 16 residues. Produced via immunoSEQ multiplex PCR; TCRdb's table is partial and in-frame only. This table has fewer than 200,000 clones, 84% appearing once. The chain combines TRBV5-1 with TRBJ1-3, with D possibly matching TRBD1 (5 bases). The sample taken for sequencing was PBMCs or T cells enriched from blood (not recorded which). The receptor's source is a man aged 50-60 years who had recovered from COVID-19. CDR3 region: CASSIQGGPSGNTIYF. As DNA, the CDR3 is TGCGCCAGCAGCATTCAGGGTGGGCCGTCTGGAAACACCATATATTTT. The variable domain in full, completed from reference TRBV5-1 and TRBJ1-3, reads KAGVTQTPRYLIKTRGQQVTLSCSPISGHRSVSWYQQTPGQGLQFLFEYFSETQRNKGNFPGRFSGRQFSNSRSEMNVSTLELGDSALYLCASSIQGGPSGNTIYFGEGSWLTVV.